These 32 T cell receptor beta chains share one sample of origin, sequenced in a study of T cell responses to AZD1222 COVID-19 vaccine. Profiling relied on immunoSEQ multiplex PCR, and the TCRdb table lists in-frame clones only, not all of them. Of about 180,000 clones listed, about nine tenths are singletons. The sample consisted of peripheral blood, taken 28 days after the second AZD1222 dose. The receptors come from an adult who received the AZD1222 COVID-19 vaccine.

The chain joins TRBV9 to TRBJ1-1; D is undetermined. Germline V gives CDR1 SGDLS, CDR2 YYNGEE. CDR3 length: 14 amino acids. Trimming stripped 5 bases from V and 0 bases from J, with 11 bases between. This CDR3 reads CASRGDSMNTEAFF. CDR3 in DNA: TGTGCCAGCAGGGGAGACTCTATGAACACTGAAGCTTTCTTT. The whole variable domain, remainder taken from reference TRBV9 and TRBJ1-1, is DSGVTQTPKHLITATGQRVTLRCSPRSGDLSVYWYQQSLDQGLQFLIQYYNGEERAKGNILERFSAQQFPDLHSELNLSSLELGDSALYFCASRGDSMNTEAFFGQGTRLTVV.

V gene TRBV2 combines with J gene TRBJ2-1; D possibly uses TRBD1 or TRBD2 (5 bases each). From germline, CDR1 is SNHLY and CDR2 FYNNEI. The CDR3 spans 13 residues. V shed 9 bases and J shed 4 bases, with 13 bases lying between them. CDR3 bases: TGTGCCAGTACCTTGGGGGTTTACAATGAGCAGTTCTTC. The encoded protein is CASTLGVYNEQFF.

This chain uses TRBV5-1 with TRBJ2-7, with 9 bases fitting TRBD2. The J segment lost 3 bases and the V segment lost 0 bases, leaving 7 bases of the junction unmatched. CDR1 and CDR2 (germline): SGHRS, YFSETQ. This CDR3 has 16 residues. The CDR3 DNA is TGCGCCAGCAGCTTGGAAGGTAGCGGGAGTATCTACGAGCAGTACTTC. It encodes CASSLEGSGSIYEQYF.

This chain joins TRBV19 and TRBJ1-1; D gene unclear. V gave up 10 bases and J gave up 2 bases, with 14 bases separating them. Germline CDR1 and CDR2: LNHDA and SQIVND (reference sequence). The CDR3 covers 13 residues. The CDR3 spells CATGWVSNTEAFF. The CDR3 DNA is TGTGCCACTGGTTGGGTGAGTAACACTGAAGCTTTCTTT.

Points on this clone: Other DNA variants within this sample encode the same CDR3. V usage is TRBV5-1 and J usage is TRBJ2-5; no clear D gene. The ends were cut back, 1 base at V and 2 bases at J, with 0 bases in the middle. This CDR3 comprises 11 residues. The germline gives CDR1 SGHRS, CDR2 YFSETQ. This CDR3 reads CASSLQETQYF. DNA of the CDR3: TGCGCCAGCAGCTTGCAAGAGACCCAGTACTTC.

J is TRBJ1-5 and V is TRBV6-6; D unresolved. Germline-derived CDR1 and CDR2 are MNHNY and SVGAGI (reference sequence). The CDR3 has 11 residues. V lost 3 bases and J 13 bases, leaving 10 bases between the germline ends. The CDR3 bases are TGTGCCAGCAGTTATCGGACGGATCAGCATTTT. Translating gives CASSYRTDQHF.

For this clone: At the DNA level, this CDR3 is encoded by other sequences in the same sample as well. V gene TRBV27 combines with J gene TRBJ1-5; tentative D call: TRBD1 (5 bases). Germline lookup yields CDR1 MNHEY and CDR2 SMNVEV (reference sequence). The length of the CDR3 is 14 residues. The ends were cut back, 6 bases at V and 5 bases at J, with 14 bases in the middle. The CDR3 DNA is TGTGCCAGCAGCTCTCAGGGTTCCCATCAGCCCCAGCATTTT. Its protein is CASSSQGSHQPQHF.

The rearrangement joins TRBV7-2 to TRBJ1-4, with D perhaps matching TRBD1 (6 bases). CDR3 length: 15 amino acids. In germline, CDR1 is SGHTA, CDR2 FQGNSA. Trimming took off 5 bases at V and 8 bases at J, with 18 bases between the two ends. CDR3: CASSNYRERREKLFF. CDR3 nucleotides: TGTGCCAGCAGCAACTACAGGGAGAGGAGGGAAAAACTGTTTTTT. Filled out from reference TRBV7-2 and TRBJ1-4, the complete variable domain reads GAGVSQSPSNKVTEKGKDVELRCDPISGHTALYWYRQSLGQGLEFLIYFQGNSAPDKSGLPSDRFSAERTGGSVSTLTIQRTQQEDSAVYLCASSNYRERREKLFFGSGTQLSVL.

The gene calls are TRBV7-2 and TRBJ1-2; TRBD1 matches at 8 bases. V was pared by 1 base and J by 7 bases, with 11 bases of the junction left unmatched. The CDR3 is 16 amino acids. Germline assignment: CDR1 SGHTA and CDR2 FQGNSA. The CDR3 loop reads CASSLVRTTTGAGYTF. In DNA, the CDR3 is TGTGCCAGCAGCTTAGTGAGGACCACGACAGGGGCTGGCTACACCTTC.

V and J are TRBV5-1 and TRBJ2-7, with unresolved D. This CDR3 comprises 15 residues. The V end was cut by 0 bases, the J end by 0 bases, with 10 bases between. CDR1 and CDR2 from the germline V gene are SGHRS and YFSETQ. CDR3 sequence: CASSLGQISSYEQYF. The CDR3 DNA is TGCGCCAGCAGCTTGGGCCAGATAAGCTCCTACGAGCAGTACTTC.

The V gene is TRBV24-1, the J gene TRBJ1-5, with D possibly TRBD1 on 5 matching bases. This CDR3 comprises 15 residues. The V end lost 8 bases, the J end lost 3 bases, and 16 bases lay between the germline ends. Germline V gene data show CDR1 as KGHDR and CDR2 as SFDVKD. CDR3 protein: CATNRRSGVNQPQHF. The CDR3 nucleotides are TGTGCCACCAATCGTAGGTCGGGGGTCAATCAGCCCCAGCATTTT.

The genes are TRBV5-1 and TRBJ1-4; D remains unclear. Germline V lookup: CDR1 SGHRS, CDR2 YFSETQ. The CDR3 covers 14 residues. V lost 7 bases and J 0 bases, leaving 10 bases between the germline ends. This CDR3 is CASREQPTNEKLFF. The CDR3 region has the DNA TGCGCCAGCCGCGAACAGCCAACTAATGAAAAACTGTTTTTT.

This chain joins TRBV19 and TRBJ1-2; 11 bases map to TRBD1. The J segment lost 4 bases and the V segment lost 5 bases, leaving 9 bases of the junction unmatched. Germline lookup yields CDR1 LNHDA and CDR2 SQIVND (reference sequence). The CDR3 is 16 amino acids. CDR3 sequence reads: CASSGRTGGLGYGYTF. The CDR3 nucleotides are TGTGCCAGTAGTGGACGGACAGGGGGCTTGGGCTATGGCTACACCTTC.

The chain is built from TRBV19 and TRBJ2-7, with 7 positions matching TRBD2. Germline V gives CDR1 LNHDA, CDR2 SQIVND (reference sequence). V gave up 7 bases and J gave up 5 bases; unmatched junction bases: 14. The CDR3 consists of 15 residues. The CDR3 nucleotides read TGTGCCAGTACTGATCCGCGGGGGAGTATCCACGAGCAGTACTTC. It translates to CASTDPRGSIHEQYF.

CDR3 protein: CASRQGNANEKLFF. CDR3 nucleotides: TGTGCCAGCAGACAGGGGAATGCTAATGAAAAACTGTTTTTT. The rearrangement links TRBV6-5 to TRBJ1-4; the match to TRBD1 covers 7 bases. The CDR3 length is 14 residues. Germline values: CDR1 MNHEY, CDR2 SVGAGI. J lost 3 bases, V lost 6 bases, and 4 bases had no gene match.

The genes are TRBV18 and TRBJ2-7, with TRBD1 matching 9 bases. Germline V lookup: CDR1 KGHSH, CDR2 LQKENI. The CDR3 extends over 14 amino acids. J gave up 6 bases and V 3 bases, and 6 bases lay outside the gene matches. CDR3 sequence: CASSPRDRAGEQYF. The CDR3 DNA reads as TGTGCCAGCTCACCTAGGGACAGGGCTGGCGAGCAGTACTTC.

V gene TRBV5-1 combines with J gene TRBJ1-3, with 8 bases aligning to TRBD1. Germline CDR1 reads SGHRS; CDR2 reads YFSETQ. V lost 1 base and J lost 3; bases outside the gene matches: 3. The CDR3 is made up of 15 amino acids. The DNA for the CDR3 is TGCGCCAGCAGCTTGACAGGGGGTGGTGGAAACACCATATATTTT. This sequence encodes CASSLTGGGGNTIYF.

In its sample, this clone was seen once. The chain joins TRBV19 to TRBJ1-2; 8 nucleotides agree with TRBD1. Germline assignment: CDR1 LNHDA and CDR2 SQIVND (reference sequence). CDR3 length equals 14 residues. Trimming cost V 5 bases and J 6 bases; bases outside gene matches: 8. CDR3 sequence (DNA): TGTGCCAGTAGTCACAGACAGGGGATAGATGGCTACACCTTC. Translation gives CASSHRQGIDGYTF. Based on the CDR3 plus reference TRBV19 and TRBJ1-2, the full variable domain is DGGITQSPKYLFRKEGQNVTLSCEQNLNHDAMYWYRQDPGQGLRLIYYSQIVNDFQKGDIAEGYSVSREKKESFPLTVTSAQKNPTAFYLCASSHRQGIDGYTFGSGTRLTVV.

CDR3 in amino acids: CASSQGVADTQYF. CDR3 nucleotides: TGCGCCAGCAGTCAGGGGGTCGCAGATACGCAGTATTTT. This chain uses TRBV4-3 with TRBJ2-3, with 7 bases fitting TRBD1. This CDR3 is built from 13 residues. Trimming removed 6 bases from V and 4 bases from J; junction bases left unmatched: 4. Germline V CDR1 and CDR2: LGHNA, YSLEER.

The rearrangement links TRBV10-3 to TRBJ2-1; 8 bases are shared with TRBD1. Germline trimming cut 7 bases from V and 9 bases from J; bases unmatched to any gene: 5. The CDR3 is made up of 12 amino acids. The germline V gene has CDR1 ENHRY and CDR2 SYGVKD. The CDR3: CAITPGGGEQFF. The CDR3 DNA reads as TGTGCCATCACCCCAGGGGGCGGTGAGCAGTTCTTC.

This rearrangement joins TRBV6-4 to TRBJ2-3; possibly TRBD1 for D (5 bases). With 6 bases removed from V and 1 base from J, the gap between germline ends came to 14 bases. Germline V lookup: CDR1 MRHNA, CDR2 SNTAGT. The CDR3 is 15 residues long. The CDR3 is CASRQEGWRTDTQYF. The CDR3 DNA reads TGTGCCAGCAGACAGGAAGGATGGCGCACAGATACGCAGTATTTT.

This sequence joins TRBV28 and TRBJ1-2, with unresolved D. The germline V and J ends were trimmed by 5 bases and 3 bases, with 25 bases remaining between them. Germline V gene sequence: CDR1 MDHEN, CDR2 SYDVKM. This CDR3 comprises 18 residues. DNA of the CDR3: TGTGCCAGCAGTCCCAGCCGATTTAACTATGCCCTTCACTATGGCTACACCTTC. Translating gives CASSPSRFNYALHYGYTF.

The rearrangement joins TRBV27 to TRBJ2-7; the D gene is possibly TRBD1 (6 bases). Deletions cut 5 bases from V and 4 bases from J, with 18 bases between. CDR1 and CDR2 from the germline V gene are MNHEY and SMNVEV (reference sequence). This CDR3 comprises 15 residues. CDR3 DNA sequence: TGTGCCAGCAGTCCCCAATTCCAGGGGCGGTACGAGCAGTACTTC. Translated, it gives CASSPQFQGRYEQYF.

The chain has TRBV28 and TRBJ2-7; tentative D call: TRBD2 (6 bases). Per germline, CDR1 MDHEN and CDR2 SYDVKM. CDR3 length: 13 residues. Trimming shortened V by 2 bases and J by 6 bases, and 11 bases separated the two germline ends. The CDR3 here is CASSLRRDREQYF. In nucleotides, the CDR3 is TGTGCCAGCAGTTTACGGCGGGACCGCGAGCAGTACTTC.

The chain is built from TRBV4-2 and TRBJ1-5, with D possibly TRBD1 on 5 matching bases. This CDR3 has 17 amino acids. V lost 4 bases and J lost 5, with 21 bases in between. In germline, CDR1 is LGHNA, CDR2 YNFKEQ. CDR3 amino acids: CASSLGRRSHPHQPQHF. CDR3 nucleotide sequence: TGTGCCAGCAGCCTGGGACGCCGATCTCACCCCCATCAGCCCCAGCATTTT.

The genes are TRBV6-4 and TRBJ1-5, with a possible D match to TRBD1 (6 bases). The length of the CDR3 is 16 residues. From germline, CDR1 is MRHNA and CDR2 SNTAGT. DNA for the CDR3: TGTGCTCTTCCCCCGGGGGCCCCGGGTAGCAATCAGCCCCAGCATTTT. This gives the protein CALPPGAPGSNQPQHF.

The V gene is TRBV10-3, the J gene TRBJ1-2, with a weak D call TRBD1 (5 bases). CDR1 is ENHRY, CDR2 SYGVKD, per germline. Trimming removed 4 bases from V and 6 bases from J, with 12 bases in between. The CDR3 consists of 13 residues. CDR3 bases: TGTGCCATCAGTGCCACAGGTCAGGATGGCTACACCTTC. The encoded protein is CAISATGQDGYTF.

This clone appeared once. The chain has TRBV5-8 and TRBJ1-3; unclear D gene. The CDR3 spans 16 residues. CDR1 and CDR2 from the germline V gene are SGHTS and YDEGEE. The germline V and J ends were trimmed by 0 bases and 2 bases, with 12 bases remaining between them. The CDR3 DNA is TGTGCCAGCAGCTTGGAGAAAGGGCTTGCTGGAAACACCATATATTTT. It codes for CASSLEKGLAGNTIYF.

The rearrangement joins TRBV28 to TRBJ2-5, with a tentative D call TRBD1 (7 bases). Germline CDR1 and CDR2: MDHEN and SYDVKM. Between the trimmed V and J ends, which lost 11 bases and 2 bases, there was a span of 24 bases. The CDR3 totals 16 residues. CDR3 nucleotides: TGTGCCGCCGTGCCCAGGGGGGCGCGAATTCAAGAGACCCAGTACTTC. Its translation is CAAVPRGARIQETQYF.

The genes are TRBV13 and TRBJ1-3; maybe TRBD1 (5 bases). Germline lookup yields CDR1 PRHDT and CDR2 FYEKMQ (reference sequence). The V end was cut by 5 bases, the J end by 3 bases, with 17 bases between. The CDR3 extends over 16 amino acids. The CDR3 sequence is CASSLPTGGNGNTIYF. CDR3 DNA: TGTGCCAGCAGCCTCCCGACCGGGGGGAATGGAAACACCATATATTTT.

The rearrangement uses TRBV30 and TRBJ2-7, with TRBD1 as a possible D gene (5 bases). The germline V and J ends were trimmed by 5 bases and 2 bases, with 7 bases remaining between them. This CDR3 contains 11 residues. In germline, CDR1 is GTSNPN, CDR2 SVGIG (reference sequence). The CDR3 sequence is CAWGQAYEQYF. For the CDR3, the DNA is TGTGCCTGGGGACAAGCCTACGAGCAGTACTTC.

CDR3 region: CASSYGQPYNSPLHF. The CDR3 bases are TGTGCCAGCAGTTATGGTCAGCCCTATAATTCACCCCTCCACTTT. The V and J genes are TRBV6-5 and TRBJ1-6; no clear D. The germline V gene has CDR1 MNHEY and CDR2 SVGAGI. The CDR3 sequence is 15 residues long. The germline V and J ends were trimmed by 3 bases and 2 bases, with 8 bases remaining between them.